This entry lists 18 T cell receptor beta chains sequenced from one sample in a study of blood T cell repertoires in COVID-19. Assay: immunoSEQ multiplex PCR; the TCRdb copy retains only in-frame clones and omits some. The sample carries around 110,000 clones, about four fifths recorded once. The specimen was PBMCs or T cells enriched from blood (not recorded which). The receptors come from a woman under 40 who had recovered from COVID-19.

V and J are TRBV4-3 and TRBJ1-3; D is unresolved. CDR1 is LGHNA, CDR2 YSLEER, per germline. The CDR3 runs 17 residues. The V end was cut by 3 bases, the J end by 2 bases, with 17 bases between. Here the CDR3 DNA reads TGCGCCAGCAGCCACCAACTTGACACATCCCCTGGAAACACCATATATTTT. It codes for CASSHQLDTSPGNTIYF.

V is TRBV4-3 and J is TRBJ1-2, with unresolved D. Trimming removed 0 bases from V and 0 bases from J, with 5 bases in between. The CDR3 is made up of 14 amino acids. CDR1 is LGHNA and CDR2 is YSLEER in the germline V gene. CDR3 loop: CASSQDLTNYGYTF. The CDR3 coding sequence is TGCGCCAGCAGCCAAGATCTAACTAACTATGGCTACACCTTC.

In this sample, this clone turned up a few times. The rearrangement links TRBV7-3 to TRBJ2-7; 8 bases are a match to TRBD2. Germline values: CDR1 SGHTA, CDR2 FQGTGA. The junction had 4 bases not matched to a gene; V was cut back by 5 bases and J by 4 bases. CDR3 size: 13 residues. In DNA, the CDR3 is TGTGCCAGCAGCCCAGCGGGAGTATACGAGCAGTACTTC. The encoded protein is CASSPAGVYEQYF.

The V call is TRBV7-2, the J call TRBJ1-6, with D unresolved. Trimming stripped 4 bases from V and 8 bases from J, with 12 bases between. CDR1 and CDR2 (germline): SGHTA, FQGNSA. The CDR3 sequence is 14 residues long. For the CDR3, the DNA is TGTGCCAGCAGCTGGGGAGGAGCGGATTCACCCCTCCACTTT. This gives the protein CASSWGGADSPLHF.

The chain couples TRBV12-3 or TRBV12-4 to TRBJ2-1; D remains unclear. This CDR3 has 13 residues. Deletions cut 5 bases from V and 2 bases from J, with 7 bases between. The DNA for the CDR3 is TGTGCCAGCAGTCTATCACCCTACAATGAGCAGTTCTTC. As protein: CASSLSPYNEQFF.

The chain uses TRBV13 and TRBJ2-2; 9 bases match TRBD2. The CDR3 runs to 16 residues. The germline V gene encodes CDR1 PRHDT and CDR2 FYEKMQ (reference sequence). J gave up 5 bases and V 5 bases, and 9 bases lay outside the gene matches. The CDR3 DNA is TGTGCCAGCAGCCTAGCGGGGTCCTTAAGGACCGGGGAGCTGTTTTTT. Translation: CASSLAGSLRTGELFF.

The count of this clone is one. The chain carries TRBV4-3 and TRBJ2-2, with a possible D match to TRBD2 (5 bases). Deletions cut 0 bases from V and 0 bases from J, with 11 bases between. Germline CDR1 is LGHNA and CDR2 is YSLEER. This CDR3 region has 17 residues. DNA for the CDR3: TGCGCCAGCAGCCAAGATCGCCAGCGGACGAACACCGGGGAGCTGTTTTTT. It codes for CASSQDRQRTNTGELFF.

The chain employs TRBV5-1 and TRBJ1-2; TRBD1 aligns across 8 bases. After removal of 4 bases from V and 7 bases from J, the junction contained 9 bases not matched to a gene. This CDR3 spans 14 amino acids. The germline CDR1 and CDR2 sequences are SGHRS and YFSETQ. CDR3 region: CASSLMGQEFGYTF. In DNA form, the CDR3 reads TGCGCCAGCAGCCTTATGGGACAGGAGTTTGGCTACACCTTC. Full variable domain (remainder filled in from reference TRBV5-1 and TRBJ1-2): KAGVTQTPRYLIKTRGQQVTLSCSPISGHRSVSWYQQTPGQGLQFLFEYFSETQRNKGNFPGRFSGRQFSNSRSEMNVSTLELGDSALYLCASSLMGQEFGYTFGSGTRLTVV.

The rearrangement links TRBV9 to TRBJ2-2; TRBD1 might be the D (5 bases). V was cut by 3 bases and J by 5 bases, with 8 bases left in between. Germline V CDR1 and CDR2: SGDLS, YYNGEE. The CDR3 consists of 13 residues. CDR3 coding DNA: TGTGCCAGCAGCGCAGGGCGTACCGGGGAGCTGTTTTTT. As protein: CASSAGRTGELFF.

This chain's CDR3 is CASGTSASGLKETQYF. CDR3 bases: TGTGCCAGCGGGACCTCGGCTAGCGGACTGAAAGAGACCCAGTACTTC. The rearrangement uses TRBV27 and TRBJ2-5; 7 nucleotides align to TRBD2. With V trimmed by 8 bases and J by 3 bases, 15 bases remained unmatched. There are 16 residues in the CDR3. In germline, CDR1 is MNHEY, CDR2 SMNVEV (reference sequence).

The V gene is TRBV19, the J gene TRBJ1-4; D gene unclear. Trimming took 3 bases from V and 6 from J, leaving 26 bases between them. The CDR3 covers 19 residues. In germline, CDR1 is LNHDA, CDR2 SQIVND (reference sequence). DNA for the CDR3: TGTGCCAGTAGTATCGCCCTCCCCGTTGAGGGATGGGCGGATGAAAAACTGTTTTTT. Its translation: CASSIALPVEGWADEKLFF.

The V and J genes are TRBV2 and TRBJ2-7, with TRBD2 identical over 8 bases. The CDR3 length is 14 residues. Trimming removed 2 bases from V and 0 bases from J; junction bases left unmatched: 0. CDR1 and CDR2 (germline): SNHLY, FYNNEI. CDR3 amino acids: CASSELAGSYEQYF. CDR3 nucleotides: TGTGCCAGCAGTGAACTAGCGGGCTCCTACGAGCAGTACTTC. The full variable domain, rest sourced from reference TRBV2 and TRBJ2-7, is EPEVTQTPSHQVTQMGQEVILRCVPISNHLYFYWYRQILGQKVEFLVSFYNNEISEKSEIFDDQFSVERPDGSNFTLKIRSTKLEDSAMYFCASSELAGSYEQYFGPGTRLTVT.

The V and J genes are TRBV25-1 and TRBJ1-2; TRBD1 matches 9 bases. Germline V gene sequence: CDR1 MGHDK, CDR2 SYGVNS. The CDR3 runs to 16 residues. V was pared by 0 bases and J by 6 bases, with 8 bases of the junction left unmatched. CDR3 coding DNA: TGTGCCAGCAGTGAATATAGCTTGAGGGACAGGGATGGCTACACCTTC. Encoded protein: CASSEYSLRDRDGYTF.

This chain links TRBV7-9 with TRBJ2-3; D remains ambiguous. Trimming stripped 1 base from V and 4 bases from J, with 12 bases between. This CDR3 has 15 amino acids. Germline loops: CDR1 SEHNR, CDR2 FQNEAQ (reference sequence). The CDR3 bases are TGTGCCAGCAGCTTAGTCCTAACCAATGCAGATACGCAGTATTTT. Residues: CASSLVLTNADTQYF.

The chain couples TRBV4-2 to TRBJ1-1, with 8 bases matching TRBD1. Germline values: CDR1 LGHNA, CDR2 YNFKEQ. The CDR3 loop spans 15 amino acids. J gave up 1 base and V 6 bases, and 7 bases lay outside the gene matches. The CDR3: CASRPIDRGNTEAFF. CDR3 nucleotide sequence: TGTGCCAGCAGACCCATCGACAGGGGGAACACTGAAGCTTTCTTT.

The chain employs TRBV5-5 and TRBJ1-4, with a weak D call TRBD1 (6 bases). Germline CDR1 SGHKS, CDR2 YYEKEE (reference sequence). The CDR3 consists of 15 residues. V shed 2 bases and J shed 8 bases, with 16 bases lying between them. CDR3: CASSLATGSVEKLFF. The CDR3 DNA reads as TGTGCCAGCAGCTTAGCAACAGGGTCGGTAGAAAAACTGTTTTTT.

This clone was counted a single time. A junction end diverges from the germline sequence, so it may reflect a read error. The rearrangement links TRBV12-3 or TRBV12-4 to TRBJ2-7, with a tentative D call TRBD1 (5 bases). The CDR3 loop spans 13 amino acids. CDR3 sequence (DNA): TGTGCCAGCAGCCGACAGACCTCCTCCGAGCAGTACTTC. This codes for CASSRQTSSEQYF.

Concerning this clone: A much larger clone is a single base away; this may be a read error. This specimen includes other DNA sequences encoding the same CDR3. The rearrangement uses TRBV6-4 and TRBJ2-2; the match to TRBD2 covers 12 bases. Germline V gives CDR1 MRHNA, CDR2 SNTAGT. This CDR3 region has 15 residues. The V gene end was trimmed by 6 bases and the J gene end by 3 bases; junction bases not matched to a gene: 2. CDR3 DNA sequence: TGTGCCAGCAGCCGACTAGCGGGAGACACCGGGGAGCTGTTTTTT. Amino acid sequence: CASSRLAGDTGELFF.